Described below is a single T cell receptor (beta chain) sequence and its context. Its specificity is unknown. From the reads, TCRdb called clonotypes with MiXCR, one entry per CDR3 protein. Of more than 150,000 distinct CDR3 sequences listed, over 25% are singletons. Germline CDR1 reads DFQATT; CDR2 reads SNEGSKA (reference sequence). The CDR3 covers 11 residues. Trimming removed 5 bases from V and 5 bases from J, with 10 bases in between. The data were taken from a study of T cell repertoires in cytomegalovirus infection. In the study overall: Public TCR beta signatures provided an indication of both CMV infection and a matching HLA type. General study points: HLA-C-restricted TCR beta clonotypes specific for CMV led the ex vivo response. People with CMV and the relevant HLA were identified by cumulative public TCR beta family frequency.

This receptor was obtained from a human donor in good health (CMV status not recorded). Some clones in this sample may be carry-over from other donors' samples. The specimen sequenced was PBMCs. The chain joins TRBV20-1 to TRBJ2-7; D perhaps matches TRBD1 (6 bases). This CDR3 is CSAGTGNEQYF. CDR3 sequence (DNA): TGCAGTGCTGGCACAGGGAACGAGCAGTACTTC.